A selection of T cell receptor beta chains follows, all from one sample in a study of blood T cell repertoires in COVID-19. TCRdb keeps only in-frame clones here, not all; method: immunoSEQ multiplex PCR. The sample contains roughly 400,000 clones, over 75% of which appear only once. The sequenced material came from peripheral blood. These TCRs come from a woman in her sixties or seventies with COVID-19, enrolled during active disease. Both conserved end residues are part of each CDR3. The order of the fields is V gene, D gene, J gene, CDR3 protein. The D gene is left open where the match is weak.

TRBV6-4	TRBD1	TRBJ1-2	CASRPDRAGAYGYTF
TRBV24-1	.	TRBJ2-1	CATSGVQSSYNEQFF
TRBV5-1	.	TRBJ2-3	CASSLGSGRDTQYF
TRBV6-2/TRBV6-3	.	TRBJ1-2	CASSYDGDGYTF
TRBV11-2	.	TRBJ2-2	CASSFTGGELFF
TRBV13	.	TRBJ1-2	CASRLRGSGGYTF
TRBV19	.	TRBJ1-5	CASSPGGGNQPQHF
TRBV6-6	.	TRBJ1-2	CASSYSGGSYGYTF
TRBV19	.	TRBJ1-5	CASSMYSTVNQPQHF
TRBV15	.	TRBJ1-1	CATSSNRVYTEAFF
TRBV7-3	.	TRBJ1-1	CASSLTGAEAFF
TRBV7-9	TRBD1	TRBJ2-3	CASSSYGTGYSTDTQYF
TRBV6-6	TRBD2	TRBJ2-2	CASTPSAAGTTGELFF
TRBV5-4	TRBD1	TRBJ2-7	CASSKNRDSSYEQYF
TRBV3-1/TRBV3-2	.	TRBJ1-5	CASSQGGGQPQHF